Presented here are 22 T cell receptor beta chains from one specimen sequenced in a study of blood T cell repertoires in COVID-19. Assay used: immunoSEQ multiplex PCR; TCRdb lists only in-frame clones, some missing. The sample holds 200,000 to 250,000 clones, 75% to 85% seen once. Sequencing was performed on peripheral blood. Receptor source: a human donor in a cohort sampled during active COVID-19.

The J gene is TRBJ2-1, the V gene TRBV11-2; D is unclear. V gave up 5 bases and J gave up 9 bases, with 11 bases separating them. CDR3 length: 12 residues. The V gene's germline CDR1 is SGHAT and CDR2 FQNNGV. The CDR3 DNA is TGTGCCAGCAGCCCCCGTCCAGGTGAGCAGTTCTTC. Translating gives CASSPRPGEQFF.

This chain uses TRBV6-2 or TRBV6-3 with TRBJ1-2; no clear D. CDR3 size: 16 residues. V lost 0 bases and J lost 7, with 18 bases in between. Looked up from germline, CDR1 is MNHEY and CDR2 is SVGEGT. The CDR3 coding sequence is TGTGCCAGCAGTTACTCGGTCTTACAGTTAAGGTCTGGCTACACCTTC. This gives the protein CASSYSVLQLRSGYTF.

The chain recombines TRBV18 with TRBJ2-5; possible D gene TRBD1, 6 bases. Germline assignment: CDR1 KGHSH and CDR2 LQKENI. V was trimmed by 8 bases and J by 2 bases, leaving 15 bases between them. The CDR3 has 14 residues. CDR3 coding DNA: TGTGCCAGCCGCCGGGACATCCTACAAGAGACCCAGTACTTC. Protein sequence: CASRRDILQETQYF.

This clone has only one observation. The chain joins TRBV5-1 to TRBJ2-7; 7 bases line up with TRBD1. This CDR3 region has 14 residues. V trimming: 4 bases; J trimming: 2 bases; junction bases outside the gene matches: 6. The germline gives CDR1 SGHRS, CDR2 YFSETQ. The CDR3 DNA is TGCGCCAGCAGCCGGGACAGACGAACCTACGAGCAGTACTTC. This sequence encodes CASSRDRRTYEQYF.

This CDR3 reads CASSRYTGTPNTEAFF. CDR3 DNA: TGTGCCAGCTCACGTTATACCGGGACACCGAACACTGAAGCTTTCTTT. The J gene is TRBJ1-1, the V gene TRBV18; D is perhaps TRBD1 (6 bases). The CDR3 runs 16 residues. From germline, CDR1 is KGHSH and CDR2 LQKENI. V lost 4 bases to trimming and J lost 1 base, with 16 bases between them.

V usage is TRBV3-1 (or the pseudogene TRBV3-2) and J usage is TRBJ2-7; D possibly corresponds to TRBD2 (7 bases). Trimming removed 0 bases from V and 12 bases from J, with 15 bases in between. The germline V gene encodes CDR1 LGHDT and CDR2 YNNKEL (reference sequence). This CDR3 has 13 amino acids. Here the CDR3 reads CASSQDRGGGAYF. The DNA for the CDR3 is TGTGCCAGCAGCCAAGACCGAGGGGGGGGCGCGTACTTC.

This sequence joins TRBV18 and TRBJ1-2; perhaps TRBD1 as D (6 bases). Germline V gene lookup returns CDR1 KGHSH and CDR2 LQKENI. The CDR3 has 13 residues. V lost 4 bases and J lost 2, with 8 bases in between. The CDR3 nucleotides read TGTGCCAGCTCACGAGGACAGAACTATGGCTACACCTTC. This codes for CASSRGQNYGYTF.

This clone appeared a single time. The chain joins TRBV2 to TRBJ2-7; maybe TRBD2 (6 bases). The CDR3 covers 17 residues. V was shortened by 5 bases and J by 3 bases, with 23 bases between the two germline ends. Germline V gene sequence: CDR1 SNHLY, CDR2 FYNNEI. This chain's CDR3 is CASSYDQGGTTGYEQYF. The CDR3 nucleotides read TGTGCCAGCAGTTACGACCAGGGAGGAACAACAGGCTACGAGCAGTACTTC.

The CDR3 loop reads CASSVGTGATETQYF. CDR3 sequence (DNA): TGTGCCAGCAGCGTAGGTACAGGGGCTACGGAGACCCAGTACTTC. This chain connects TRBV9 to TRBJ2-5; 7 positions agree with TRBD1. Per the germline V gene, CDR1 is SGDLS and CDR2 is YYNGEE. The trim removed 0 bases at V and 5 bases at J, leaving 7 bases unmatched. CDR3 size: 15 residues.

The V call is TRBV3-1 (or the pseudogene TRBV3-2), the J call TRBJ2-7, with 8 nucleotides matching TRBD1. Germline V gene data show CDR1 as LGHDT and CDR2 as YNNKEL (reference sequence). Germline trimming cut 4 bases from V and 2 bases from J; bases unmatched to any gene: 10. This CDR3 has 16 amino acids. In DNA form, the CDR3 reads TGTGCCAGCAGCCTCAGTAGGACAGGGTATACCTACGAGCAGTACTTC. This sequence encodes CASSLSRTGYTYEQYF.

The chain joins TRBV6-5 to TRBJ2-7; 10 positions match TRBD1. V was clipped by 7 bases and J by 6 bases; unmatched bases: 6. CDR3 length equals 13 residues. Germline CDR1 is MNHEY and CDR2 is SVGAGI. CDR3 DNA sequence: TGTGCCAGCAAAGGGACAGGGGCCTCCGAGCAGTACTTC. It yields the protein CASKGTGASEQYF.

This clone occurred a few times. J is TRBJ1-6 and V is TRBV5-1; D gene uncertain. CDR1 and CDR2 from the germline V gene are SGHRS and YFSETQ. V was trimmed by 0 bases and J by 0 bases, leaving 10 bases between them. The CDR3 has 17 amino acids. The CDR3 DNA is TGCGCCAGCAGCTTGGGACTGCCCAGCTCCTATAATTCACCCCTCCACTTT. Translating gives CASSLGLPSSYNSPLHF.

The V gene is TRBV18, the J gene TRBJ1-2, with D perhaps TRBD1 (5 bases). Germline V gene data show CDR1 as KGHSH and CDR2 as LQKENI. The CDR3 runs to 14 residues. V lost 4 bases, J lost 8 bases, and 17 bases lay in between. The CDR3 sequence: CASSLNSRDWGYTF. The CDR3 nucleotides are TGTGCCAGCTCACTCAATTCCAGGGATTGGGGCTACACCTTC.

This rearrangement joins TRBV18 to TRBJ1-4; 8 bases are shared with TRBD1. After removal of 6 bases from V and 7 bases from J, the junction contained 7 bases not matched to a gene. CDR1 and CDR2 (germline): KGHSH, LQKENI. The CDR3 is made up of 14 amino acids. The CDR3 bases are TGTGCCAGCTCTCCCCAGGGGGCCACTGAAAAACTGTTTTTT. Translated, it gives CASSPQGATEKLFF.

The chain combines TRBV10-3 with TRBJ2-5; 7 bases match TRBD2. The CDR3 consists of 14 residues. From germline, CDR1 is ENHRY and CDR2 SYGVKD. The V and J ends lost 4 bases and 2 bases, in that order; junction bases with no gene match: 4. CDR3 nucleotides: TGTGCCATCAGTGTAGCGGGCCGACAAGAGACCCAGTACTTC. As protein: CAISVAGRQETQYF.

This clone has just one count. The rearrangement links TRBV27 to TRBJ2-7, with TRBD1 matching over 9 bases. The V gene's germline CDR1 is MNHEY and CDR2 SMNVEV (reference sequence). The CDR3 loop spans 17 amino acids. Losses at the gene ends were 6 bases for V and 2 bases for J; bases not matched to a gene: 14. Here the CDR3 reads CASSPNPNRDRAYEQYF. The CDR3 DNA follows: TGTGCCAGCAGCCCTAACCCGAACCGGGACAGGGCCTACGAGCAGTACTTC.

V and J are TRBV7-2 and TRBJ1-2, with D tentatively TRBD1 (5 bases). Germline CDR1 and CDR2: SGHTA and FQGNSA. The V end was cut by 5 bases, the J end by 4 bases, with 14 bases between. The CDR3 has 14 residues. CDR3 bases: TGTGCCAGCAGCACCCGGGACTTACTCTATGGCTACACCTTC. Amino acids: CASSTRDLLYGYTF.

V is TRBV19 and J is TRBJ1-5, with 9 nucleotides matching TRBD1. From germline, CDR1 is LNHDA and CDR2 SQIVND (reference sequence). J gave up 7 bases and V 5 bases, and 21 bases lay outside the gene matches. This CDR3 is built from 19 residues. The CDR3 DNA follows: TGTGCCAGTAGTCATGACCCGGGACAGGGTGGGGTGGGCCGACAGCCCCAGCATTTT. Its translation is CASSHDPGQGGVGRQPQHF.

The chain has TRBV11-2 and TRBJ1-5, with 9 bases aligning to TRBD1. V was clipped by 2 bases and J by 6 bases; unmatched bases: 5. The V gene's germline CDR1 is SGHAT and CDR2 FQNNGV. The CDR3 contains 15 residues. Here the CDR3 DNA reads TGTGCCAGCAGCTTAAACGGACAGGGGACTCAGCCCCAGCATTTT. This sequence encodes CASSLNGQGTQPQHF. Full variable domain (rest looked up from reference TRBV11-2 and TRBJ1-5): EAGVAQSPRYKIIEKRQSVAFWCNPISGHATLYWYQQILGQGPKLLIQFQNNGVVDDSQLPKDRFSAERLKGVDSTLKIQPAKLEDSAVYLCASSLNGQGTQPQHFGDGTRLSIL.

The chain joins TRBV18 to TRBJ2-1; 9 bases are shared with TRBD2. The CDR3 is made up of 14 amino acids. Looked up from germline, CDR1 is KGHSH and CDR2 is LQKENI. V lost 3 bases and J lost 8; bases outside the gene matches: 5. CDR3 residues: CASSPGLAIDEQFF. CDR3 DNA sequence: TGTGCCAGCTCACCGGGACTAGCTATCGATGAGCAGTTCTTC.

This chain joins TRBV5-1 and TRBJ1-4; maybe TRBD1 (6 bases). CDR1 is SGHRS, CDR2 YFSETQ, per germline. Between the trimmed V and J ends, which lost 4 bases and 5 bases, there was a span of 15 bases. This CDR3 contains 15 residues. The DNA for the CDR3 is TGCGCCAGCAGCCCTCAGGGAGGGGGAAATGAAAAACTGTTTTTT. This translates into CASSPQGGGNEKLFF.

This sequence joins TRBV5-6 and TRBJ2-2; 11 bases map to TRBD2. This CDR3 comprises 16 residues. The ends lost 4 bases at V and 3 bases at J; junction bases unmatched: 5. Germline values: CDR1 SGHDT, CDR2 YYEEEE. In DNA, the CDR3 is TGTGCCAGCAGCCGAATTAGCGGGAGGGACACCGGGGAGCTGTTTTTT. Encoded protein: CASSRISGRDTGELFF.